This TCR beta chain was obtained from a study of blood T cell repertoires in COVID-19. As for the study in general: Acute and convalescent COVID-19 samples came from the United States, Italy and Spain.

Trimming removed 2 bases from V and 1 base from J; junction bases left unmatched: 0. The germline CDR1 and CDR2 sequences are MNHEY and SMNVEV (reference sequence). The CDR3 is 14 amino acids. Sequenced by immunoSEQ multiplex PCR; TCRdb stores in-frame clones only, minus some. The sample consists of over 55,000 clones, about 87% of them appearing once. The TCR sequence derives from a man aged 50 to 60 with active COVID-19. The specimen sequenced was peripheral blood. This chain joins TRBV27 and TRBJ1-1, with TRBD1 matching over 8 bases. CDR3 residues: CASSLDRGNTEAFF. DNA for the CDR3: TGTGCCAGCAGTTTAGACAGGGGGAACACTGAAGCTTTCTTT.